These 9 T cell receptor beta chains were sequenced from one sample in a study of blood T cell repertoires in COVID-19. Measured with immunoSEQ multiplex PCR; TCRdb has only the in-frame clones, and not every one. The table lists about 210,000 clones, around 81% of them singletons. Source material: PBMCs or T cells enriched from blood (not recorded which). The receptors stem from a woman in her forties or fifties with acute COVID-19.

The chain combines TRBV18 with TRBJ1-2; 9 bases align to TRBD1. The CDR3 length is 16 residues. Germline V lookup: CDR1 KGHSH, CDR2 LQKENI. With 3 bases clipped from V and 3 bases from J, the junction kept 8 bases outside the gene matches. The CDR3 sequence: CASSPTTGGNHYGYTF. DNA of the CDR3: TGTGCCAGCTCACCGACCACAGGGGGCAATCACTATGGCTACACCTTC.

The V gene is TRBV5-5, the J gene TRBJ2-1; no clear D. The ends were cut back, 4 bases at V and 9 bases at J, with 11 bases in the middle. CDR1 and CDR2 from the germline V gene are SGHKS and YYEKEE (reference sequence). The CDR3 loop spans 12 amino acids. CDR3 region: CASSRVSFEQFF. The CDR3 region has the DNA TGTGCCAGCAGCCGGGTGAGTTTTGAGCAGTTCTTC. Full variable domain (remainder filled in from reference TRBV5-5 and TRBJ2-1): DAGVTQSPTHLIKTRGQQVTLRCSPISGHKSVSWYQQVLGQGPQFIFQYYEKEERGRGNFPDRFSARQFPNYSSELNVNALLLGDSALYLCASSRVSFEQFFGPGTRLTVL.

There are a few counts of this clone. The V and J genes are TRBV7-9 and TRBJ2-3; 7 positions agree with TRBD2. Germline V gene data show CDR1 as SEHNR and CDR2 as FQNEAQ (reference sequence). CDR3 size: 15 residues. After removal of 1 base from V and 1 base from J, the junction contained 2 bases not matched to a gene. In nucleotides, the CDR3 is TGTGCCAGCAGCTTAGTTGCGGGGGGCACAGATACGCAGTATTTT. This translates into CASSLVAGGTDTQYF.

The CDR3 sequence: CASSLAIVGTGYGYTF. The CDR3 region has the DNA TGTGCCAGCAGCTTAGCGATAGTGGGGACTGGCTATGGCTACACCTTC. The chain couples TRBV7-8 to TRBJ1-2; D possibly corresponds to TRBD1 (5 bases). Germline V gene lookup returns CDR1 SGHVS and CDR2 FQNEAQ. V shed 0 bases and J shed 4 bases, with 15 bases lying between them. The CDR3 length is 16 residues.

The chain employs TRBV3-1 (or the pseudogene TRBV3-2) and TRBJ2-3; 12 nucleotides match TRBD2. The CDR3 covers 17 residues. Germline V gene sequence: CDR1 LGHDT, CDR2 YNNKEL (reference sequence). J lost 0 bases, V lost 4 bases, and 5 bases had no gene match. CDR3 DNA sequence: TGTGCCAGCAGCCCCTACACTAGCGGGAGGAGCACAGATACGCAGTATTTT. It yields the protein CASSPYTSGRSTDTQYF.

The rearrangement links TRBV28 to TRBJ1-5; tentative D call: TRBD1 (5 bases). Looked up from germline, CDR1 is MDHEN and CDR2 is SYDVKM. Trimming left V 7 bases short and J 4 bases short, with 20 bases between. The CDR3 spans 16 residues. The CDR3 is CASTTLTELTNQPQHF. CDR3 in DNA: TGTGCCAGCACCACCCTGACAGAGCTCACAAATCAGCCCCAGCATTTT.

The J gene is TRBJ2-7, the V gene TRBV5-1; 10 bases map to TRBD2. Germline V gene sequence: CDR1 SGHRS, CDR2 YFSETQ. The CDR3 has 15 residues. V gave up 4 bases and J gave up 2 bases; unmatched junction bases: 6. The CDR3 sequence: CASSPGLAITYEQYF. CDR3 DNA: TGCGCCAGCAGCCCGGGACTAGCGATAACCTACGAGCAGTACTTC.

This chain joins TRBV7-9 and TRBJ2-7, with TRBD1 identical over 9 bases. V shed 5 bases, J shed 7 bases, and the junction held 12 bases outside the gene matches. The CDR3 spans 15 residues. Germline V gives CDR1 SEHNR, CDR2 FQNEAQ (reference sequence). The CDR3: CASSQPGQGSGEQYF. CDR3 DNA sequence: TGTGCCAGCAGCCAGCCGGGACAGGGAAGTGGGGAGCAGTACTTC.

The V and J genes are TRBV7-2 and TRBJ2-5, with TRBD1 as a possible D gene (5 bases). Trimming pared 2 bases from V and 1 base from J, leaving 8 bases between. CDR1 is SGHTA, CDR2 FQGNSA, per germline. This CDR3 spans 14 amino acids. This CDR3 reads CASSLIQGQETQYF. The CDR3 DNA is TGTGCCAGCAGCTTAATCCAGGGCCAAGAGACCCAGTACTTC.